The clone carrying this TCR beta chain was recorded at least ten times. Its antigen is not known. These data are taken from a study of T cells in Graves' hyperthyroidism and ophthalmopathy. Germline V gene data show CDR1 as SNHLY and CDR2 as FYNNEI. The CDR3 spans 13 residues. V gave up 5 bases and J gave up 9 bases, with 14 bases separating them. Study observations and caveats: Median prediction lead before ophthalmopathy onset was 6.5 months with the model. Expanded thyroid clonotypes (above 0.001) were mostly also found in blood.

Amplified regions were TCR beta CDR3 sequences from RNA transcripts. TCR CDR3 underwent first-round RT-PCR with the HTBI primer set. TCRdb fed the multiplex PCR reads into MiXCR, producing one record per CDR3 protein. The sample contains under 450,000 distinct CDR3 sequences, approximately 15% of which appear only once. This receptor was obtained from a woman aged 18-29 years with Graves' hyperthyroidism. The sample was blood. The chain uses TRBV2 and TRBJ2-1; D possibly corresponds to TRBD1 (6 bases). CDR3 DNA: TGTGCCAGCAGTACCGGGAAGGGGGTTGAGCAGTTCTTC. The encoded protein is CASSTGKGVEQFF.